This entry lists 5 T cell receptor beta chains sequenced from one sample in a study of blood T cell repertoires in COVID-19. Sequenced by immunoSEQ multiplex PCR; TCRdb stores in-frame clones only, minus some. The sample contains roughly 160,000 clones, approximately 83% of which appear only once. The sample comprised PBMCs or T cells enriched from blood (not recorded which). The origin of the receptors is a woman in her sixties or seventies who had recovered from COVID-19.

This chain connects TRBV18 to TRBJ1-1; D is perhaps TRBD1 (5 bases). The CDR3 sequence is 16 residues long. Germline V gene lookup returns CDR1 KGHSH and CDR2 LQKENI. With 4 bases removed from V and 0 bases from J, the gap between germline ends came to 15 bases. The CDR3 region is CASSLGGARLNTEAFF. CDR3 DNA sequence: TGTGCCAGCTCACTCGGAGGGGCTCGGCTGAACACTGAAGCTTTCTTT.

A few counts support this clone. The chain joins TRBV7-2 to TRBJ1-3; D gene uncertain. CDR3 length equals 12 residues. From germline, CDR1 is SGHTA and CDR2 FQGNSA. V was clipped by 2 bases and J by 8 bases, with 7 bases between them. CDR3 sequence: CASSLWRDTIYF. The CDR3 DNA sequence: TGTGCCAGCAGCTTATGGAGGGACACCATATATTTT.

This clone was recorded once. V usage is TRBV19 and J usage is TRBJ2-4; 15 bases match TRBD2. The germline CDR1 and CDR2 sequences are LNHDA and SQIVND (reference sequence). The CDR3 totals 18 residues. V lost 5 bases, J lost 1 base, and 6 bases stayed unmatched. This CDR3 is CASSQGLAGGYAKNIQYF. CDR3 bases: TGTGCCAGTAGTCAAGGACTAGCGGGAGGGTATGCCAAAAACATTCAGTACTTC.

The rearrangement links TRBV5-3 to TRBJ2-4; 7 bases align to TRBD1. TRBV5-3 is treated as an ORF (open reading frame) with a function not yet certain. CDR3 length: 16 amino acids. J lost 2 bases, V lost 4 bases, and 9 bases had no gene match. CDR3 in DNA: TGTGCCAGAAGCGGAAACCGGGACAGCCCCAAAAACATTCAGTACTTC. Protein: CARSGNRDSPKNIQYF.

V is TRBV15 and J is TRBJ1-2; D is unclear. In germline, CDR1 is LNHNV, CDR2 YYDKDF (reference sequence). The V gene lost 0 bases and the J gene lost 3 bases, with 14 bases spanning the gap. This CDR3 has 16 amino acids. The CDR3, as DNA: TGTGCCACCAGCAGAGATAAGTCAGGCTCCTACTATGGCTACACCTTC. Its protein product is CATSRDKSGSYYGYTF.